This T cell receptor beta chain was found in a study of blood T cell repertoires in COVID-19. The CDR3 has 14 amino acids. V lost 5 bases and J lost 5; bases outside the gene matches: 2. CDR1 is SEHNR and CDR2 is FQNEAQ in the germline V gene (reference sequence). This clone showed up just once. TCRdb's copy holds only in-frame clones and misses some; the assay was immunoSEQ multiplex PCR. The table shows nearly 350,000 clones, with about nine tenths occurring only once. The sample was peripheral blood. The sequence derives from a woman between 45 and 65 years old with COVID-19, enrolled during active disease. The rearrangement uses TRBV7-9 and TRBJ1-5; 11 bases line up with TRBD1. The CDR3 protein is CASSRDRGDQPQHF. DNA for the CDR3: TGTGCCAGCAGCCGGGACAGGGGGGATCAGCCCCAGCATTTT.